The clone carrying this TCR beta chain was observed a few times. The antigen remains unidentified. A much larger clone is a single base away; this may be a read error. Researchers took RNA transcripts and amplified the TCR beta CDR3 regions from them. HTBI primers were used for first-round RT-PCR of the TCR CDR3. TCRdb reprocessed the multiplex PCR reads with MiXCR, giving one entry per CDR3 protein. Altogether approximately 410,000 distinct CDR3 sequences are present, around 15% being singletons, with the ten largest covering less than 6.5%. The data are from a study of T cells in Graves' hyperthyroidism and ophthalmopathy. About the research overall: Blood from the periphery was taken at initial diagnosis, before any treatment. Study-wide results and caveats: Most clonotypes expanded in thyroid above 0.001 were likewise present in blood. Before onset, ophthalmopathy was predicted by the model a median around 6 months earlier.

The CDR3 spans 15 residues. V lost 1 base and J lost 1, with 11 bases in between. An absence of ophthalmopathy progression within 18 months meant stable Graves' hyperthyroidism. What was sequenced was blood. The receptor comes from a woman under 30 with Graves' hyperthyroidism. The rearrangement joins TRBV12-3 or TRBV12-4 to TRBJ2-7, with D unresolved. The CDR3 reads CASSLGPKESYEQYF. CDR3 nucleotides: TGTGCCAGCAGTTTAGGCCCGAAGGAATCCTACGAGCAGTACTTC.